The 26 T cell receptor beta chains given below trace back to one sample, sequenced in a study of T cell clonality in common variable immunodeficiency (dated by TCRdb to the mid-2010s). The method behind the library was the immunoSEQ multiplex PCR assay. TCRdb mirrors the immuneACCESS table, restricted to in-frame sequences. Some clones are absent from its copies; in checked studies, under half trace to an unresolved V gene, and the reason for the others is unknown. The table shows approximately 51,000 clones here, with no singletons. Of the sample, approximately 6.2% falls within the top ten clones. Sequences were obtained from peripheral blood mononuclear cells. Source of these receptors: a person aged 18 to 75 in good health.

This clone was recorded many times. Read data end 3 residues before the CDR3 end; the end is taken from the germline J gene. The chain joins TRBV7-8 to TRBJ2-7; 8 positions match TRBD2. The junction had 8 bases not matched to a gene; V was cut back by 4 bases and J by 3 bases. The CDR3 runs to 15 residues. Germline CDR1 is SGHVS and CDR2 is FQNEAQ. The CDR3 sequence is CASSSTGGRSYEQYF. The CDR3 DNA, read in part, is TGTGCCAGCAGCTCAACGGGGGGGAGGAGCTACGAG.

This clone has at least ten counts. The CDR3 goes on 3 residues after the read ends, and that part is filled in from the germline J gene. This chain connects TRBV18 to TRBJ1-1; D not resolved. CDR1 and CDR2 (germline): KGHSH, LQKENI. The V gene lost 5 bases and the J gene lost 0 bases, with 7 bases spanning the gap. This CDR3 spans 13 amino acids. Incomplete CDR3 DNA: TGTGCCAGCTCAGGGCAAATGAACACTGAA. Protein: CASSGQMNTE. The full CDR3 reads CASSGQMNTEAFF. The full variable domain, rest sourced from reference TRBV18 and TRBJ1-1, is NAGVMQNPRHLVRRRGQEARLRCSPMKGHSHVYWYRQLPEEGLKFMVYLQKENIIDESGMPKERFSAEFPKEGPSILRIQQVVRGDSAAYFCASSGQMNTEAFFGQGTRLTVV.

With respect to this clone: The read terminates 3 residues ahead of where the CDR3 ends, so the germline J gene completes it. V is TRBV6-4 and J is TRBJ2-4, with D maybe TRBD1 (5 bases). Per germline, CDR1 MRHNA and CDR2 SNTAGT. CDR3 length equals 13 residues. The CDR3 region is CASSEGQGQPQYF. CDR3 DNA (partial): TGTGCCAGCAGTGAGGGGCAAGGTCAGCCT.

This clone has ten or more counts. The CDR3 loop reads CASSRGGTVNSGANVLTF. Partial CDR3 DNA: TGTGCCAGCAGCCGGGGTGGGACAGTAAACTCTGGGGCCAACGTC. This chain links TRBV4-2 with TRBJ2-6; 7 positions agree with TRBD1. The CDR3 end is not reached by the read, which stops 3 residues before it; the germline J gene fills it in. V lost 4 bases to trimming and J lost 0 bases; unmatched junction nucleotides: 9. Germline V lookup: CDR1 LGHNA, CDR2 YNFKEQ. The CDR3 is 18 residues long.

Concerning this clone: The read is 3 residues too short to cover the CDR3 end, so that end is filled in from the germline J gene. The chain uses TRBV30 and TRBJ1-2; D might be TRBD1 (6 bases). The CDR3 extends over 14 amino acids. The germline V gene encodes CDR1 GTSNPN and CDR2 SVGIG (reference sequence). The covered CDR3 bases are TGTGCCTGGAGTGTCGGGCAGGGGATCCACGAC. It translates to CAWSVGQGIHD. The whole CDR3 region reads CAWSVGQGIHDYTF.

Details on this clone: Since a much larger clone is just one base distant, this may be a read error. The read falls 3 residues short of the CDR3 end, and the missing part is taken from the germline J gene. The rearrangement joins TRBV19 to TRBJ2-2; 8 bases align to TRBD1. CDR3 length: 17 residues. The germline V gene has CDR1 LNHDA and CDR2 SQIVND (reference sequence). CDR3 DNA, as far as it was read: TGTGCCAGTCCCACCTCGGGCAGGGGGCAACGGGATGAAAAG. Protein product: CASPTSGRGQRDEK. The entire CDR3 protein reads CASPTSGRGQRDEKLFF. Using reference TRBV19 and TRBJ2-2 for the parts outside the CDR3, the full variable domain is DGGITQSPKYLFRKEGQNVTLSCEQNLNHDAMYWYRQDPGQGLRLIYYSQIVNDFQKGDIAEGYSVSREKKESFPLTVTSAQKNPTAFYLCASPTSGRGQRDEKLFFGEGSRLTVL.

This clone occurred many times. The read stops 3 residues short of the end of the CDR3; the missing end is completed from the germline J gene. The chain combines TRBV20-1 with TRBJ1-5; D possibly corresponds to TRBD1 (5 bases). The CDR3 is made up of 16 amino acids. Trimming took off 3 bases at V and 6 bases at J, with 21 bases between the two ends. Germline V gene data show CDR1 as DFQATT and CDR2 as SNEGSKA (reference sequence). The DNA read from the CDR3 is TGCAGTGCTAGTTCAACTCTTGGGGGGGGAGGTCAGCCC. Amino acids: CSASSTLGGGGQP. The whole CDR3 is CSASSTLGGGGQPQHF.

There are many counts of this clone. The read ends 3 residues before the CDR3 terminus; that terminus is restored from the germline J gene. The chain employs TRBV7-8 and TRBJ2-7, with 14 positions matching TRBD2. V gave up 5 bases and J gave up 2 bases; unmatched junction bases: 8. Germline CDR1 SGHVS, CDR2 FQNEAQ. There are 17 residues in the CDR3. The CDR3 DNA, read in part, is TGTGCCAGCAGCCGTGGGACTAGCGGGGGATTGACCTACGAG. Its translation is CASSRGTSGGLTYE. The whole CDR3 reads CASSRGTSGGLTYEQYF.

A word on this clone: The sequence runs out 3 residues before the end of the CDR3; the remainder is reconstructed from the germline J gene. This rearrangement joins TRBV5-1 to TRBJ2-1, with D perhaps TRBD2 (7 bases). Germline V lookup: CDR1 SGHRS, CDR2 YFSETQ. Trimming removed 5 bases at V and 7 bases at J, with 10 bases between. The CDR3 runs to 12 residues. Partial CDR3 DNA: TGCGCCAGCAGGGAGGGGGGGAATGAG. It specifies CASREGGNE. The full CDR3 protein reads CASREGGNEQFF.

This clone was detected many times. Read sequence stops 3 residues before the CDR3 end, and the germline J gene provides the missing end. J is TRBJ1-5 and V is TRBV7-2, with unresolved D. This CDR3 has 15 residues. Deletions cut 6 bases from V and 2 bases from J, with 14 bases between. CDR1 is SGHTA and CDR2 is FQGNSA in the germline V gene. CDR3 DNA, as far as it was read: TGTGCCAGCAGATTACAACAGAATGGCAATCAGCCC. Its protein is CASRLQQNGNQP. The CDR3 in full is CASRLQQNGNQPQHF.

This clone was recorded at least ten times. The read halts 3 residues ahead of the CDR3 end, with the missing end drawn from the germline J gene. V usage is TRBV5-1 and J usage is TRBJ1-5, with D possibly matching TRBD1 (6 bases). Germline V gene sequence: CDR1 SGHRS, CDR2 YFSETQ. V lost 2 bases to trimming and J lost 4 bases, with 7 bases between them. This CDR3 is built from 13 residues. This CDR3 is CASSLQGNQPQHF. The sequenced CDR3 bases are TGCGCCAGCAGCTTACAGGGAAATCAGCCC.

The table lists this clone with many counts. The read ends 3 residues before the CDR3 terminus; that terminus is restored from the germline J gene. The V call is TRBV6-1, the J call TRBJ2-2; the D gene is possibly TRBD2 (5 bases). CDR1 and CDR2 from the germline V gene are MNHNS and SASEGT. V gave up 4 bases and J gave up 6 bases, with 18 bases separating them. CDR3 size: 16 residues. The covered CDR3 bases are TGTGCCAGCAGTGGACCCGGACTCCCCGGCGCCGGGGAG. The encoded protein is CASSGPGLPGAGE. The CDR3 reads in full as CASSGPGLPGAGELFF.

There are many counts of this clone. The sequence runs out 3 residues before the end of the CDR3; the remainder is reconstructed from the germline J gene. The chain joins TRBV7-2 to TRBJ2-5; 7 bases fit TRBD1. Germline CDR1 SGHTA, CDR2 FQGNSA. With V trimmed by 6 bases and J by 1 base, 8 bases remained unmatched. The CDR3 length is 15 residues. Incomplete CDR3 DNA: TGTGCCAGCAGGCCTACTGGGACAGCCCAAGAGACC. It is translated as CASRPTGTAQET. The whole CDR3 region reads CASRPTGTAQETQYF.

This clone was observed at least ten times. The CDR3 end is not reached by the read, which stops 3 residues before it; the germline J gene fills it in. This chain links TRBV30 with TRBJ2-2, with a weak D call TRBD1 (6 bases). The CDR3 runs 13 residues. Germline V lookup: CDR1 GTSNPN, CDR2 SVGIG (reference sequence). Here the CDR3 reads CAWTGQMGEKLFF. Partial CDR3 DNA: TGTGCCTGGACCGGACAGATGGGTGAAAAG.

This clone was counted many times. The read stops 3 residues short of the end of the CDR3; the missing end is completed from the germline J gene. The chain carries TRBV19 and TRBJ1-2; perhaps TRBD1 as D (6 bases). V was trimmed by 7 bases and J by 0 bases, leaving 21 bases between them. CDR1 and CDR2 (germline): LNHDA, SQIVND (reference sequence). The CDR3 covers 17 residues. CDR3 in amino acids: CASTAWGQAGANYGYTF. CDR3 bases read: TGTGCCAGTACCGCCTGGGGGCAGGCGGGCGCTAACTATGGC.

This clone was seen repeatedly, ten times or more. The sequence runs out 3 residues before the end of the CDR3; the remainder is reconstructed from the germline J gene. The chain couples TRBV6-2 or TRBV6-3 to TRBJ1-2; perhaps TRBD1 as D (6 bases). CDR1 is MNHEY, CDR2 SVGEGT, per germline. V lost 6 bases to trimming and J lost 4 bases, with 15 bases between them. The length of the CDR3 is 14 residues. The CDR3 sequence: CASRQGIGGYGYTF. The sequenced part of the CDR3 DNA is TGTGCCAGCAGACAAGGGATAGGGGGCTATGGC.

Ten or more counts support this clone. Sequencing ends 3 residues short of the CDR3 end; the germline J gene provides the rest. The chain is built from TRBV18 and TRBJ2-5; 7 nucleotides line up with TRBD1. J was trimmed by 0 bases and V by 3 bases; bases with no gene match: 7. CDR1 is KGHSH and CDR2 is LQKENI in the germline V gene. The CDR3 totals 16 residues. Partial CDR3 DNA: TGTGCCAGCTCACCCACCCAGGGACAGAACCAAGAGACC. It specifies CASSPTQGQNQET. The full-length CDR3 reads as CASSPTQGQNQETQYF.

This clone was detected ten times or more. The read finishes 3 residues shy of the CDR3 end, and the germline J gene is used to complete it. This sample also contains other DNA sequences that code for the same CDR3. The rearrangement joins TRBV19 to TRBJ1-3; tentative D call: TRBD1 (6 bases). The V gene's germline CDR1 is LNHDA and CDR2 SQIVND (reference sequence). V was trimmed by 4 bases and J by 8 bases, leaving 12 bases between them. CDR3 size: 13 residues. This CDR3 is CASSTQGRDTIYF. CDR3 DNA, as far as it was read: TGTGCCAGTAGTACCCAGGGGAGGGACACC.

This clone was seen only a few times. The read stops 3 residues short of the end of the CDR3; the missing end is completed from the germline J gene. J is TRBJ1-4 and V is TRBV7-6, with 7 bases matching TRBD1. Germline CDR1 is SGHVS and CDR2 is FNYEAQ. The CDR3 contains 15 residues. The CDR3 DNA, read in part, is TGTGCCAGCTCGACTTCAGGGGGTAGCGATTCACCA. Translation: CASSTSGGSDSP. The full CDR3 protein reads CASSTSGGSDSPLFF.

This clone appeared a few times. The read is 3 residues too short to cover the CDR3 end, so that end is filled in from the germline J gene. The chain couples TRBV7-2 to TRBJ1-2; 10 positions match TRBD1. CDR3 size: 15 residues. Unmatched junction bases numbered 5, after V lost 3 bases and J lost 4 bases. Looked up from germline, CDR1 is SGHTA and CDR2 is FQGNSA. Partial CDR3 DNA: TGTGCCAGCAGCTTGACAGGGGGCGCTGGCTATGGC. This gives the protein CASSLTGGAGYG. From start to end, the CDR3 is CASSLTGGAGYGYTF.

The part of the CDR3 DNA that was read is TGTGCCAGTAGTATCCCCAGACTAGCGGGGACAGATACC. Encoded protein: CASSIPRLAGTDT. The full CDR3 protein reads CASSIPRLAGTDTYTF. V usage is TRBV19 and J usage is TRBJ1-2; 7 bases are shared with TRBD1. The read is 3 residues too short to cover the CDR3 end, so that end is filled in from the germline J gene. The CDR3 totals 16 residues. The V gene's germline CDR1 is LNHDA and CDR2 SQIVND (reference sequence).

This clone was picked up many times. The read ends 3 residues early relative to the CDR3; the germline J gene fills the gap. This chain connects TRBV6-1 to TRBJ1-4, with D maybe TRBD1 (5 bases). In germline, CDR1 is MNHNS, CDR2 SASEGT. The CDR3 is 13 amino acids. Trimming stripped 3 bases from V and 6 bases from J, with 8 bases between. CDR3 amino acids: CASSDWGDEKLFF. CDR3 DNA (partial): TGTGCCAGCAGTGATTGGGGCGATGAAAAA.

This clone came up many times. From the germline J gene comes the end of the CDR3, since the read stops 3 residues before it. V is TRBV10-3 and J is TRBJ2-3; TRBD2 matches 7 bases. CDR1 ENHRY and CDR2 SYGVKD come from the germline V gene. J was trimmed by 1 base and V by 4 bases; bases with no gene match: 2. This CDR3 is built from 14 residues. The covered CDR3 bases are TGTGCCATCAGTGTCCGGGGGGGCACAGATACG. Amino acids: CAISVRGGTDT. In full, the CDR3 is CAISVRGGTDTQYF.

The table lists this clone with many counts. The DNA ends 3 residues before the CDR3 does, and the rest of the CDR3 is filled in from the germline J gene. The chain has TRBV7-9 and TRBJ2-7, with 7 bases aligning to TRBD1. In germline, CDR1 is SEHNR, CDR2 FQNEAQ (reference sequence). The J segment lost 3 bases and the V segment lost 5 bases, leaving 10 bases of the junction unmatched. The CDR3 contains 15 residues. Incomplete CDR3 DNA: TGTGCCAGCAGCCCCGGACAGGAAAAATTCTACGAG. Translating gives CASSPGQEKFYE. In full, the CDR3 is CASSPGQEKFYEQYF.

At least ten counts were recorded for this clone. The CDR3 is cut off 3 residues early in the read; its end comes from the germline J gene. The chain carries TRBV6-2 or TRBV6-3 and TRBJ2-3, with 8 bases that match TRBD2. Germline values: CDR1 MNHEY, CDR2 SVGEGT. The V segment lost 2 bases and the J segment 8 bases; nucleotides outside the gene matches: 3. This CDR3 region has 13 residues. CDR3 bases read: TGTGCCAGCAGTTACCGGGGGGGCTCTACG. Its translation is CASSYRGGST. The complete CDR3 protein is CASSYRGGSTQYF.

Comment on this clone: The DNA ends 3 residues before the CDR3 does, and the rest of the CDR3 is filled in from the germline J gene. The chain links TRBV2 to TRBJ1-1, with a weak D call TRBD1 (5 bases). Trimming removed 9 bases from V and 1 base from J, with 15 bases in between. This CDR3 has 14 amino acids. Germline CDR1 is SNHLY and CDR2 is FYNNEI. CDR3 loop: CASTWGEGNTEAFF. CDR3 DNA (partial): TGTGCCAGTACGTGGGGGGAGGGGAACACTGAA.